The clone carrying this T cell receptor (beta chain) was picked up a small number of times. This specimen belongs to a study of T-cell reconstitution after alpha-beta-depleted transplantation in children. Construction of the TCRbeta library involved unique molecular identifiers. TCRdb called the PCR reads again in MiXCR, with one record for every CDR3 protein. The sample has about 360,000 distinct CDR3 sequences; about 14% are singletons. Trimming stripped 4 bases from V and 9 bases from J, with 16 bases between. Looked up from germline, CDR1 is SNHLY and CDR2 is FYNNEI. There are 14 residues in the CDR3.

The receptor's source is a human donor who donated a stem cell graft to a child with Fanconi anemia. The specimen was PBMCs, collected from the stem cell graft. This chain links TRBV2 with TRBJ2-1; D might be TRBD1 (5 bases). This CDR3 reads CASSVGQGRREQFF. CDR3 nucleotides: TGTGCCAGCAGTGTGGGGCAGGGCCGGCGTGAGCAGTTCTTC.